This T cell receptor (beta chain) was recorded in a study of patients and donors after allogeneic stem cell transplantation. The sample holds a few counts of this clonotype. The trim removed 1 base at V and 3 bases at J, leaving 10 bases unmatched. The CDR3 sequence is 17 residues long. Looked up from germline, CDR1 is LNHDA and CDR2 is SQIVND (reference sequence). One entry per CDR3 protein results from TCRdb running MiXCR on the RT-PCR reads. The data show 400,000 to 450,000 distinct CDR3 sequences, with approximately 16% seen just once and 6.5% to 7.5% held by the top ten. This receptor was identified in a human donor who was either an allogeneic HSCT recipient or a stem cell or donor lymphocyte infusion donor (not recorded which). It is not recorded whose cells these are; they may come from a transplant donor. Sequenced: blood, either unsorted or a sorted T cell fraction (not recorded which). V usage is TRBV19 and J usage is TRBJ2-5, with 8 nucleotides matching TRBD2. Here the CDR3 reads CASSIGFFGRGKETQYF. CDR3 nucleotides: TGTGCCAGTAGTATAGGATTTTTCGGGAGGGGGAAAGAGACCCAGTACTTC.